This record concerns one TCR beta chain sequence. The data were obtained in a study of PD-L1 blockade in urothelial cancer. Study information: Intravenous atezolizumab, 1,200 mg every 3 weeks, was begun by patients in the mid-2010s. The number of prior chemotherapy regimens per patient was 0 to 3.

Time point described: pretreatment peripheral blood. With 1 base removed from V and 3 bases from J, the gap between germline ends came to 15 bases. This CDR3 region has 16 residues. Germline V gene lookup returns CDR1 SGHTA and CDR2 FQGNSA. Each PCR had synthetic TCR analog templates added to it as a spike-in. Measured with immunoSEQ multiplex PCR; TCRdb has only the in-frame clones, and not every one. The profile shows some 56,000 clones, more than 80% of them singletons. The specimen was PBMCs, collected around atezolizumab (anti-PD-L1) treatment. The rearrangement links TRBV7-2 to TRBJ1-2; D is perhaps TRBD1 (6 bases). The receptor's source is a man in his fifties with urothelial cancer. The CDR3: CASSLEGGALHYGYTF. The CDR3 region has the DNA TGTGCCAGCAGCTTAGAGGGGGGGGCGCTTCACTATGGCTACACCTTC.